The 22 T cell receptor beta chains below all came from one sample that was sequenced in a study of shared clonotypes between healthy human individuals. Generated by immunoSEQ multiplex PCR, the TCRdb table keeps only in-frame clones and is missing some. This sample carries some 550,000 clones, more than 95% of them seen once, and the ten largest clones take about 0.06%. The specimen sequenced was naive CD4+ T cells sorted from blood. Subset of the sample: CD45RA+ positively selected. The receptors here all came from a woman in her 30s in good health.

In its sample, this clone was seen once. Mismatch with germline at one junction end may stem from a read error. The chain couples TRBV5-1 to TRBJ2-3; TRBD1 matches 9 bases. There are 16 residues in the CDR3. The V gene's germline CDR1 is SGHRS and CDR2 YFSETQ. CDR3 residues: CASSLGTGVQTDMQYF. Here the CDR3 DNA reads TGCGCCAGCAGCTTGGGGACAGGGGTACAAACAGATATGCAGTATTTT.

The chain is built from TRBV11-2 and TRBJ2-2; D uncertain. The germline V and J ends were trimmed by 1 base and 7 bases, with 7 bases remaining between them. This CDR3 spans 13 amino acids. Per germline, CDR1 SGHAT and CDR2 FQNNGV. CDR3 region: CASSLGVGGELFF. For the CDR3, the DNA is TGTGCCAGCAGCTTAGGGGTGGGCGGGGAGCTGTTTTTT.

V usage is TRBV28 and J usage is TRBJ1-5, with D possibly being TRBD1 (6 bases). CDR1 is MDHEN and CDR2 is SYDVKM in the germline V gene. This CDR3 is built from 16 residues. Trimming took off 5 bases at V and 3 bases at J, with 17 bases between the two ends. CDR3 nucleotides: TGTGCCAGCAGTCCCGGAGGGCGGGGGCTCAATCAGCCCCAGCATTTT. As protein: CASSPGGRGLNQPQHF.

V is TRBV5-1 and J is TRBJ2-7; TRBD2 is a possible D gene (5 bases). Germline V CDR1 and CDR2: SGHRS, YFSETQ. Deletions cut 0 bases from V and 5 bases from J, with 12 bases between. This CDR3 spans 14 amino acids. Here the CDR3 DNA reads TGCGCCAGCAGCTTGGATCGGAGGCTGAACGAGCAGTACTTC. It encodes CASSLDRRLNEQYF. The full variable domain, its missing parts supplied by reference TRBV5-1 and TRBJ2-7, is KAGVTQTPRYLIKTRGQQVTLSCSPISGHRSVSWYQQTPGQGLQFLFEYFSETQRNKGNFPGRFSGRQFSNSRSEMNVSTLELGDSALYLCASSLDRRLNEQYFGPGTRLTVT.

The chain carries TRBV28 and TRBJ1-4; D ambiguous. This CDR3 spans 14 amino acids. Germline assignment: CDR1 MDHEN and CDR2 SYDVKM. V lost 2 bases to trimming and J lost 4 bases, with 8 bases between them. CDR3 protein: CASSLTAVNEKLFF. CDR3 in DNA: TGTGCCAGCAGTTTAACGGCCGTTAATGAAAAACTGTTTTTT.

The rearrangement joins TRBV28 to TRBJ1-2; D might be TRBD1 (6 bases). Trimming shortened V by 8 bases and J by 4 bases, and 17 bases separated the two germline ends. In germline, CDR1 is MDHEN, CDR2 SYDVKM. The CDR3 contains 14 residues. CDR3 protein: CASVAGTTIYGYTF. Here the CDR3 DNA reads TGTGCCAGCGTAGCCGGGACAACGATCTATGGCTACACCTTC.

This chain links TRBV19 with TRBJ1-2; possibly TRBD1 for D (5 bases). Looked up from germline, CDR1 is LNHDA and CDR2 is SQIVND (reference sequence). CDR3 length: 14 amino acids. Trimming removed 3 bases from V and 3 bases from J, with 11 bases in between. The CDR3 sequence: CASSIGGDHYGYTF. In DNA, the CDR3 is TGTGCCAGTAGTATCGGGGGGGATCACTATGGCTACACCTTC.

This chain connects TRBV5-1 to TRBJ2-5, with a possible D match to TRBD2 (6 bases). V lost 6 bases and J 4 bases, leaving 22 bases between the germline ends. CDR3 length: 16 residues. Germline loops: CDR1 SGHRS, CDR2 YFSETQ. The CDR3 is CASTLGFRDGGETQYF. As DNA, the CDR3 is TGCGCCAGCACCCTCGGTTTCAGGGACGGGGGAGAGACCCAGTACTTC.

With respect to this clone: In the same sample, other DNA sequences code for this CDR3. V is TRBV20-1 and J is TRBJ2-3; D not resolved. V was cut by 4 bases and J by 3 bases, with 5 bases left in between. CDR1 is DFQATT and CDR2 is SNEGSKA in the germline V gene (reference sequence). This CDR3 has 11 residues. The CDR3 DNA is TGCAGTGCTATACGGACAGATACGCAGTATTTT. Residues: CSAIRTDTQYF.

The genes are TRBV7-9 and TRBJ1-4; 7 bases agree with TRBD1. The CDR3 has 15 amino acids. Germline trimming cut 6 bases from V and 6 bases from J; bases unmatched to any gene: 10. Germline-derived CDR1 and CDR2 are SEHNR and FQNEAQ (reference sequence). This CDR3 reads CASSRGPGTDEKLFF. CDR3 DNA sequence: TGTGCCAGCAGTAGGGGACCCGGGACAGATGAAAAACTGTTTTTT.

The chain recombines TRBV10-3 with TRBJ1-5; TRBD1 is a possible D gene (5 bases). V was cut by 8 bases and J by 1 base, with 15 bases left in between. The CDR3 length is 15 residues. Germline V gene data show CDR1 as ENHRY and CDR2 as SYGVKD. This CDR3 is CAISREGRSNQPQHF. The DNA for the CDR3 is TGTGCCATCTCTAGGGAGGGGAGGAGCAATCAGCCCCAGCATTTT.

The J gene is TRBJ1-2, the V gene TRBV6-1, with TRBD1 identical over 7 bases. CDR1 is MNHNS, CDR2 SASEGT, per germline. This CDR3 is 13 amino acids long. V shed 6 bases and J 3 bases; nucleotides not matched to a gene: 4. CDR3 region: CASRQGTDYGYTF. The CDR3 DNA follows: TGTGCCAGCAGACAGGGGACTGACTATGGCTACACCTTC.

The chain has TRBV6-1 and TRBJ1-2; the D is unclear. The CDR3 covers 15 residues. CDR1 is MNHNS, CDR2 SASEGT, per germline. V was cut by 4 bases and J by 4 bases, with 16 bases left in between. CDR3 in amino acids: CASSVENVGFYGYTF. The CDR3 bases are TGTGCCAGCAGTGTTGAGAATGTGGGATTCTATGGCTACACCTTC.

This clone was counted once. The chain carries TRBV18 and TRBJ1-3; the D is unclear. The CDR3 covers 13 residues. Germline V gene lookup returns CDR1 KGHSH and CDR2 LQKENI. Trimming cost V 3 bases and J 4 bases, with 7 bases left between them. The CDR3 sequence is CASSPNTGNTIYF. As DNA, the CDR3 is TGTGCCAGCTCACCCAACACCGGAAACACCATATATTTT. The full variable domain, rest sourced from reference TRBV18 and TRBJ1-3, is NAGVMQNPRHLVRRRGQEARLRCSPMKGHSHVYWYRQLPEEGLKFMVYLQKENIIDESGMPKERFSAEFPKEGPSILRIQQVVRGDSAAYFCASSPNTGNTIYFGEGSWLTVV.

V gene TRBV7-3 combines with J gene TRBJ2-3; D is possibly TRBD2 (5 bases). Germline CDR1 is SGHTA and CDR2 is FQGTGA. Trimming removed 2 bases at V and 0 bases at J, with 12 bases between. This CDR3 has 16 residues. CDR3 sequence: CASSLGSGASTDTQYF. In nucleotides, the CDR3 is TGTGCCAGCAGCTTAGGGAGCGGAGCTAGCACAGATACGCAGTATTTT.

This chain uses TRBV2 with TRBJ2-1; 7 bases line up with TRBD2. The CDR3 runs 14 residues. Germline V gene data show CDR1 as SNHLY and CDR2 as FYNNEI. The ends lost 3 bases at V and 8 bases at J; junction bases unmatched: 7. CDR3 nucleotide sequence: TGTGCCAGCAGTGAGGGTAGCGGGTCATATGAGCAGTTCTTC. Translating it yields CASSEGSGSYEQFF.

This chain connects TRBV28 to TRBJ1-1; TRBD1 matches at 8 bases. Germline CDR1 is MDHEN and CDR2 is SYDVKM. This CDR3 region has 16 residues. J lost 2 bases, V lost 4 bases, and 9 bases had no gene match. CDR3 loop: CASSSGSAGGNTEAFF. The CDR3 region has the DNA TGTGCCAGCAGTTCAGGTTCGGCAGGGGGCAACACTGAAGCTTTCTTT.

The CDR3 is CAWSHDRGPNQPQHF. The CDR3 DNA sequence: TGTGCCTGGAGCCATGATCGGGGGCCCAATCAGCCCCAGCATTTT. The V gene is TRBV30, the J gene TRBJ1-5; a possible D gene is TRBD1 (6 bases). CDR3 length: 15 residues. From germline, CDR1 is GTSNPN and CDR2 SVGIG (reference sequence). Trimming took off 3 bases at V and 3 bases at J, with 15 bases between the two ends.

The genes are TRBV18 and TRBJ1-2; 8 bases match TRBD1. This CDR3 spans 19 amino acids. Germline V gene lookup returns CDR1 KGHSH and CDR2 LQKENI. The J segment lost 1 base and the V segment lost 5 bases, leaving 18 bases of the junction unmatched. The CDR3 DNA is TGTGCCAGCTCATCGATACCAGGGGGCCAACCGAGGATTAACTATGGCTACACCTTC. Amino acid sequence: CASSSIPGGQPRINYGYTF.

V gene TRBV10-3 combines with J gene TRBJ1-5; 9 positions match TRBD1. This CDR3 contains 19 residues. V lost 0 bases to trimming and J lost 2 bases; unmatched junction nucleotides: 11. Germline V gene sequence: CDR1 ENHRY, CDR2 SYGVKD. The CDR3 DNA reads TGTGCCATCAGTGAGTCGACTCTAGGGACAGGGTTGGGCAATCAGCCCCAGCATTTT. Translating it yields CAISESTLGTGLGNQPQHF.

The chain combines TRBV7-2 with TRBJ1-5, with no clear D. The germline CDR1 and CDR2 sequences are SGHTA and FQGNSA. The CDR3 has 16 residues. Trimming cost V 1 base and J 0 bases, with 10 bases left between them. The CDR3 DNA follows: TGTGCCAGCAGCTTAGGATTCAGAAATAGCAATCAGCCCCAGCATTTT. Residues: CASSLGFRNSNQPQHF.

The gene calls are TRBV19 and TRBJ1-5; D gene ambiguous. The CDR3 has 14 amino acids. The V and J ends lost 7 bases and 6 bases respectively, with 16 bases between them. Germline CDR1 reads LNHDA; CDR2 reads SQIVND (reference sequence). CDR3 bases: TGTGCCAGTATCCCTTCTCATGGGCCTCAGCCCCAGCATTTT. As protein: CASIPSHGPQPQHF.